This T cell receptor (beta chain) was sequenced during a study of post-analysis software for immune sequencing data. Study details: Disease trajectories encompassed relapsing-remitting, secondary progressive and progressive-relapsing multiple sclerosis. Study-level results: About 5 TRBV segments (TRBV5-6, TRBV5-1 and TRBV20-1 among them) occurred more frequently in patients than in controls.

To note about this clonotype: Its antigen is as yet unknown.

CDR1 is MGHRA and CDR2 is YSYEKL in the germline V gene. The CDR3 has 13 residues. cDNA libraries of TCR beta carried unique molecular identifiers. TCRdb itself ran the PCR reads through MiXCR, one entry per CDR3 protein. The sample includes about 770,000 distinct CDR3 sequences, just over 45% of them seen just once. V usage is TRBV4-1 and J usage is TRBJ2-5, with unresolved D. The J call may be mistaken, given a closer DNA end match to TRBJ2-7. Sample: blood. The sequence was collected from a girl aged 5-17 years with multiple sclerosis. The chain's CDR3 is CASSQGSRSEQYF. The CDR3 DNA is TGCGCCAGCAGCCAAGGCAGTCGTAGCGAGCAGTACTTC.